Listed below are T cell receptor beta chains from one sample, sequenced in a study of T cell responses to AZD1222 COVID-19 vaccine. The protocol was immunoSEQ multiplex PCR, while the TCRdb copy is restricted to in-frame clones and leaves out a portion. The data hold around 99,000 clones, with 70% to 90% observed a single time. The sample consisted of peripheral blood, taken on day 0 of AZD1222 vaccination. These receptors came from an adult in good health. Both conserved end residues are part of each CDR3. D genes are given only for firm matches. Where a row states a size, it is once, few, many or the class of an expanded clone; other rows omit it.

NA	TRBJ1-2	TRBV7-9	NA	TGTGCCAGCAGCTTAGGACAGTTCTATGGCTACACCTTC	CASSLGQFYGYTF
NA	TRBJ2-7	TRBV11-2	NA	TGTGCCAGCAGCTTAGGAGGGAGCGCCTACGAGCAGTACTTC	CASSLGGSAYEQYF
NA	TRBJ2-3	TRBV24-1	NA	TGTGCCACCAGTGAATTCACAGATACGCAGTATTTT	CATSEFTDTQYF
NA	TRBJ1-5	TRBV15	NA	TGTGCCACCTCGGAGGGCCCCGTTTGGCCCCAGCATTTT	CATSEGPVWPQHF
NA	TRBJ1-6	TRBV5-4	NA	TGTGCCAGCAGCTCCGCGGGCAGGGGAAATTCACCCCTCCACTTT	CASSSAGRGNSPLHF
TRBD2	TRBJ2-1	TRBV9	NA	TGTGCCAGCAGCGTAGCTGGGGGGAGGGATGAGCAGTTCTTC	CASSVAGGRDEQFF
NA	TRBJ1-6	TRBV9	NA	TGTGCCAGCAGCGTGTCGAACTATAATTCACCCCTCCACTTT	CASSVSNYNSPLHF
NA	TRBJ2-7	TRBV20-1	NA	TGCAGTGCTAGGTCCGTGGGGGAGCAGTACTTC	CSARSVGEQYF
NA	TRBJ1-4	TRBV6-6	NA	TGTGCCAGCAGTTACCCGGGCGGGACCTATAATGAAAAACTGTTTTTT	CASSYPGGTYNEKLFF
NA	TRBJ1-4	TRBV5-1	NA	TGCGCCAGCAGCAGGGCCGGGACGGGTGCAACTAATGAAAAACTGTTTTTT	CASSRAGTGATNEKLFF
NA	TRBJ2-1	TRBV21-1	NA	TGTGCCAGCACCAAAGTGAGGACAGGGGGTCGTCATGAGCAGTTCTTC	CASTKVRTGGRHEQFF
NA	TRBJ1-1	TRBV3-1/TRBV3-2	NA	TGTGCCAGCAGCCCGGGGGGGAACACTGAAGCTTTCTTT	CASSPGGNTEAFF
NA	TRBJ2-2	TRBV19	few	TGTGCCAGTAGTATACGGGCCAACGGGGAGCTGTTTTTT	CASSIRANGELFF
TRBD2	TRBJ2-7	TRBV6-2/TRBV6-3	NA	TGTGCCAGCAGTTTCCTGGGACTAGCAGTAGGCGAGCAGTACTTC	CASSFLGLAVGEQYF
NA	TRBJ2-7	TRBV5-1	NA	TGCGCCAGCAGTCCCTCCGGGAGTGCCTACGAGCAGTACTTC	CASSPSGSAYEQYF
NA	TRBJ1-3	TRBV5-6	NA	TGTGCCAGCACCTCATGGGGTCCTGGAAACACCATATATTTT	CASTSWGPGNTIYF
NA	TRBJ2-2	TRBV10-3	NA	TGTGCCCATCGTGGGGACACTCACACCGGGGAGCTGTTTTTT	CAHRGDTHTGELFF
NA	TRBJ1-2	TRBV25-1	NA	TGTGCCAGCAGTCCAAGCGGCAGGGGCATTGGCTACACCTTC	CASSPSGRGIGYTF
NA	TRBJ1-5	TRBV6-5	once	TGTGCCAGCAGGGCAGGGGTTAATCAGCCCCAGCATTTT	CASRAGVNQPQHF
NA	TRBJ1-1	TRBV7-9	NA	TGTGCCAGCAGCCGGGGCGGCCGGAACACTGAAGCTTTCTTT	CASSRGGRNTEAFF
NA	TRBJ2-1	TRBV5-4	NA	TGTGCCAGCAGCTTGTCAGCTCAACATGAGCAGTTCTTC	CASSLSAQHEQFF
NA	TRBJ2-5	TRBV15	NA	TGTGCCACCAGCAGAGTCGGGAGGACAGAAGAGACCCAGTACTTC	CATSRVGRTEETQYF
NA	TRBJ2-1	TRBV5-5	NA	TGTGCCAGCAGCCATGAGAATGAGCAGTTCTTC	CASSHENEQFF
TRBD1	TRBJ1-5	TRBV24-1	NA	TGTGCCACCAGCGATCCCAGGGGGCGTCAGCCCCAGCATTTT	CATSDPRGRQPQHF
TRBD1	TRBJ1-2	TRBV3-1/TRBV3-2	NA	TGTGCCAGCAGCCCCAACCTTGGACAGGGGGCGGGGGGCTACACCTTC	CASSPNLGQGAGGYTF
TRBD2	TRBJ2-1	TRBV19	once	TGTGCCAGTAGCAGACTAGCGGTCTCCTCTACTTACAATGAGCAGTTCTTC	CASSRLAVSSTYNEQFF
NA	TRBJ1-6	TRBV6-6	NA	TGTGCCAGCAGTTACCCGCCAGGGAAGGATTCACCCCTCCACTTT	CASSYPPGKDSPLHF
TRBD1	TRBJ2-6	TRBV7-9	NA	TGTGCCAGCAGCACCCGGACAGGGGGCGCAGCTGGGGCCAACGTCCTGACTTTC	CASSTRTGGAAGANVLTF
TRBD1	TRBJ2-1	TRBV6-1	NA	TGTGCCAGCAGTGCAACGGACAGGTCCTCCTACAATGAGCAGTTCTTC	CASSATDRSSYNEQFF
TRBD1	TRBJ1-4	TRBV6-5	NA	TGTGCCAGCAGTTACGCCGGGACAGGGAATGAAAAACTGTTTTTT	CASSYAGTGNEKLFF
NA	TRBJ2-1	TRBV2	NA	TGTGCCAGCAGTGGAAGCTACCGACACTACAATGAGCAGTTCTTC	CASSGSYRHYNEQFF
TRBD1	TRBJ1-1	TRBV5-1	NA	TGCGCCAGCAGCTTTAGGGACAGAAACACTGAAGCTTTCTTT	CASSFRDRNTEAFF
TRBD1	TRBJ2-7	TRBV5-1	NA	TGCGCCAGCAACTTGGGACAGGGGGGACCCTCCGAGCAGTACTTC	CASNLGQGGPSEQYF
TRBD1	TRBJ2-7	TRBV7-9	NA	TGTGCCAGCAGCTTAGAATTCGGGACAGGGTACTCCTACGAGCAGTACTTC	CASSLEFGTGYSYEQYF
NA	TRBJ1-5	TRBV5-6	NA	TGTGCCAGCAGCTTGGGGGGGTTTAGGCAGCCCCAGCATTTT	CASSLGGFRQPQHF
NA	TRBJ1-1	TRBV6-5	NA	TGTGCCAGCACTAATCCACCCCCGAACACTGAAGCTTTCTTT	CASTNPPPNTEAFF
NA	TRBJ2-1	TRBV12-3/TRBV12-4	NA	TGTGCCAGCAGTCTCCGGGCTGCGGAGTTCTTC	CASSLRAAEFF
NA	TRBJ1-2	TRBV28	NA	TGTGCCAGCAGTCCCCCCCAAGTATCGCTTTCCTATGGCTACACCTTC	CASSPPQVSLSYGYTF
NA	TRBJ2-7	TRBV28	NA	TGTGCCAGCAACCCGGAAAGCCCCTACGAGCAGTACTTC	CASNPESPYEQYF
NA	TRBJ1-2	TRBV24-1	NA	TGTGCCACCAGTGATCTTGACAGTTTAGGCTACACCTTC	CATSDLDSLGYTF
NA	TRBJ1-2	TRBV12-3/TRBV12-4	NA	TGTGCCAGCACCTCGACAGGTTTCGGTGGCTACACCTTC	CASTSTGFGGYTF
NA	TRBJ1-4	TRBV6-6	NA	TGTGCCAGCAGTTCCGCCGAGAGTAATGAAAAACTGTTTTTT	CASSSAESNEKLFF
NA	TRBJ1-6	TRBV5-6	NA	TGTGCCAGCAGCCGGGGGGAGGGGATCATTTTGTCACCCCTCCACTTT	CASSRGEGIILSPLHF
NA	TRBJ2-7	TRBV7-8	NA	TGTGCCAGCAGCCCAGACTACGAGCAGTACTTC	CASSPDYEQYF
NA	TRBJ1-1	TRBV11-2	once	TGTGCCAGCAGCTTAGGCTGGGCAGGGTGGGAGAACACTGAAGCTTTCTTT	CASSLGWAGWENTEAFF
NA	TRBJ2-5	TRBV30	NA	TGTGCCTGGAATTTGGCGGGAGAGACCCAGTACTTC	CAWNLAGETQYF